The 24 T cell receptor beta chains below come from one sample, sequenced in a study of OX40 agonist ivuxolimab in advanced cancers. This table comes from immunoSEQ multiplex PCR, and its TCRdb copy is limited to in-frame clones, with some not included. The sample consists of 22,000 or so clones, 78% of them appearing once. The sample was CD4+ or CD8+ T cells sorted from blood, taken in a trial of the OX40 agonist ivuxolimab. These receptors originate from an adult with an advanced solid tumor such as melanoma, head and neck, liver or kidney cancer.

CDR3 DNA sequence: TGTGCCAGCACCCCGTTAGGGGGCCCTCAAGAGACCCAGTACTTC. This translates into CASTPLGGPQETQYF. The rearrangement links TRBV7-2 to TRBJ2-5; 7 bases align to TRBD1. After removal of 7 bases from V and 2 bases from J, the junction contained 10 bases not matched to a gene. Germline loops: CDR1 SGHTA, CDR2 FQGNSA. The CDR3 totals 15 residues.

The chain couples TRBV5-1 to TRBJ2-3; D is possibly TRBD2 (6 bases). The length of the CDR3 is 15 residues. Germline CDR1 reads SGHRS; CDR2 reads YFSETQ. Trimming shortened V by 3 bases and J by 0 bases, and 11 bases separated the two germline ends. This CDR3 is CASSSGTSSTDTQYF. The CDR3 nucleotides are TGCGCCAGCAGCTCCGGGACTTCTAGCACAGATACGCAGTATTTT.

The V call is TRBV11-1, the J call TRBJ2-5; TRBD1 is a possible D gene (5 bases). Germline V gives CDR1 SGHAT, CDR2 FQDESV (reference sequence). Trimming removed 7 bases from V and 4 bases from J, with 16 bases in between. The CDR3 loop spans 14 amino acids. In DNA form, the CDR3 reads TGTGCCAGCATTGGGGATTCAAGGGGAGAGACCCAGTACTTC. It codes for CASIGDSRGETQYF.

The chain combines TRBV19 with TRBJ1-2, with D unclear. The germline CDR1 and CDR2 sequences are LNHDA and SQIVND (reference sequence). CDR3 length equals 12 residues. Trimming took off 5 bases at V and 3 bases at J, with 7 bases between the two ends. The DNA for the CDR3 is TGTGCCAGTAGTTCGGCAGACTATGGCTACACCTTC. It specifies CASSSADYGYTF.

The chain recombines TRBV11-2 with TRBJ1-2; TRBD1 agrees at 7 bases. The CDR3 is 15 residues long. V lost 7 bases to trimming and J lost 0 bases; unmatched junction nucleotides: 8. Germline values: CDR1 SGHAT, CDR2 FQNNGV. The CDR3 here is CASTGRDSTNYGYTF. DNA of the CDR3: TGTGCCAGCACCGGGAGGGACAGTACTAACTATGGCTACACCTTC.

The chain links TRBV6-1 to TRBJ1-2; 7 bases are a match to TRBD1. Germline V gene data show CDR1 as MNHNS and CDR2 as SASEGT. This CDR3 is built from 13 residues. The trim removed 6 bases at V and 3 bases at J, leaving 4 bases unmatched. The CDR3 spells CASSPTGDYGYTF. The DNA of the CDR3 is TGTGCCAGCAGCCCAACAGGGGACTATGGCTACACCTTC.

This clone was counted only a few times. The chain joins TRBV6-5 to TRBJ1-1; TRBD1 is a possible D gene (5 bases). Between the trimmed V and J ends, which lost 3 bases and 10 bases, there was a span of 9 bases. The CDR3 is 11 amino acids. CDR1 is MNHEY, CDR2 SVGAGI, per germline. CDR3 amino acids: CASSYGGTAFF. CDR3 DNA sequence: TGTGCCAGCAGTTATGGTGGGACAGCTTTCTTT.

The J gene is TRBJ2-7, the V gene TRBV7-6; 11 bases are a match to TRBD2. Germline V CDR1 and CDR2: SGHVS, FNYEAQ. This CDR3 region has 14 residues. V was pared by 3 bases and J by 6 bases, with 4 bases of the junction left unmatched. CDR3 sequence (DNA): TGTGCCAGCAGCTTTAGCGGGGGGGCTGGCGAGCAGTACTTC. Amino acids: CASSFSGGAGEQYF.

The rearrangement uses TRBV6-6 and TRBJ2-7; 11 bases are a match to TRBD2. Trimming took 5 bases from V and 2 from J; bases not matched to a gene: 5. Germline assignment: CDR1 MNHNY and CDR2 SVGAGI (reference sequence). CDR3 size: 15 residues. The CDR3 DNA sequence: TGTGCCAGCAGTAAAACTAGCGGGGGCCCCTACGAGCAGTACTTC. Its protein product is CASSKTSGGPYEQYF.

In its sample, this clone was seen a few times. The chain uses TRBV20-1 and TRBJ1-3; D is unresolved. The CDR3 length is 11 residues. Germline CDR1 and CDR2: DFQATT and SNEGSKA (reference sequence). With 3 bases removed from V and 8 bases from J, the gap between germline ends came to 8 bases. The CDR3 nucleotides read TGCAGTGCTAGTAAAATAGACACCATATATTTT. It encodes CSASKIDTIYF.

This clone occurred a few times. This sequence joins TRBV14 and TRBJ2-7, with D hard to call. The germline CDR1 and CDR2 sequences are SGHDN and FVKESK. Deletions cut 1 base from V and 1 base from J, with 11 bases between. The CDR3 runs to 15 residues. This CDR3 is CASSQGFLGSYEQYF. The CDR3 nucleotides are TGTGCCAGCAGCCAAGGCTTCTTAGGATCCTACGAGCAGTACTTC.

V and J are TRBV10-1 and TRBJ2-7, with D unresolved. V was trimmed by 4 bases and J by 2 bases, leaving 18 bases between them. Looked up from germline, CDR1 is WNHNN and CDR2 is SYGVQD (reference sequence). This CDR3 comprises 16 residues. The CDR3 nucleotides are TGCGCCAGCAGTGGCCTCGATCTACCGAGAACCTACGAGCAGTACTTC. This encodes CASSGLDLPRTYEQYF.

This clone was seen only once. J is TRBJ1-4 and V is TRBV6-5, with 8 bases identical to TRBD1. The CDR3 covers 14 residues. The ends lost 0 bases at V and 10 bases at J; junction bases unmatched: 4. The V gene's germline CDR1 is MNHEY and CDR2 SVGAGI. The CDR3: CASSYSPGGLKLFF. The CDR3 nucleotides are TGTGCCAGCAGTTACTCTCCAGGGGGCTTAAAACTGTTTTTT.

This sequence joins TRBV2 and TRBJ1-5; 7 positions match TRBD1. Trimming at V came to 6 bases and at J to 0 bases, leaving 5 bases not matched to a gene. From germline, CDR1 is SNHLY and CDR2 FYNNEI. The CDR3 contains 15 residues. The CDR3 bases are TGTGCCAGCAGAAGAGGGACAGCTAGCAATCAGCCCCAGCATTTT. The encoded protein is CASRRGTASNQPQHF.

The rearrangement joins TRBV6-6 to TRBJ2-2, with 7 nucleotides matching TRBD1. Trimming at V came to 10 bases and at J to 5 bases, leaving 10 bases not matched to a gene. The germline gives CDR1 MNHNY, CDR2 SVGAGI (reference sequence). CDR3 length equals 14 residues. CDR3 region: CAIRPGTETGELFF. CDR3 DNA sequence: TGTGCCATACGCCCCGGGACAGAGACCGGGGAGCTGTTTTTT.

The V and J genes are TRBV6-6 and TRBJ1-5; 7 nucleotides line up with TRBD1. Germline CDR1 MNHNY, CDR2 SVGAGI (reference sequence). V shed 5 bases and J 7 bases; nucleotides not matched to a gene: 8. CDR3 length: 14 amino acids. For the CDR3, the DNA is TGTGCCAGCAGTCCCGGACAGGCCCAGCAGCCCCAGCATTTT. Translating it yields CASSPGQAQQPQHF.

V usage is TRBV4-1 and J usage is TRBJ1-5, with D possibly being TRBD1 (5 bases). This CDR3 is 17 amino acids long. V lost 3 bases to trimming and J lost 5 bases, with 20 bases between them. CDR1 and CDR2 from the germline V gene are MGHRA and YSYEKL. Here the CDR3 DNA reads TGCGCCAGCAGCCATATTACCGGGGCGGAGTGGGATCAGCCCCAGCATTTT. This translates into CASSHITGAEWDQPQHF.

This clone was picked up a small number of times. This chain joins TRBV6-5 and TRBJ2-5, with 7 bases lining up with TRBD2. Germline V lookup: CDR1 MNHEY, CDR2 SVGAGI. The CDR3 has 16 residues. After removal of 0 bases from V and 5 bases from J, the junction contained 9 bases not matched to a gene. CDR3 region: CASSYSDQGGWETQYF. The CDR3 region has the DNA TGTGCCAGCAGTTACTCTGACCAGGGAGGGTGGGAGACCCAGTACTTC.

CDR3 bases: TGTGCCAGTAGTATCCCGGGACCAGGCCGGGCGCAGTACTTC. This translates into CASSIPGPGRAQYF. The rearrangement links TRBV19 to TRBJ2-7, with D possibly called TRBD1 or TRBD2 (5 bases each). The CDR3 covers 14 residues. V lost 3 bases to trimming and J lost 9 bases, with 18 bases between them. Germline-derived CDR1 and CDR2 are LNHDA and SQIVND (reference sequence). The whole variable domain, remainder taken from reference TRBV19 and TRBJ2-7, is DGGITQSPKYLFRKEGQNVTLSCEQNLNHDAMYWYRQDPGQGLRLIYYSQIVNDFQKGDIAEGYSVSREKKESFPLTVTSAQKNPTAFYLCASSIPGPGRAQYFGPGTRLTVT.

The V and J genes are TRBV5-1 and TRBJ2-1; no clear D. This CDR3 region has 14 residues. V was shortened by 0 bases and J by 3 bases, with 7 bases between the two germline ends. In germline, CDR1 is SGHRS, CDR2 YFSETQ. CDR3 bases: TGCGCCAGCAGCTTGGTACAAGTCTACAATGAGCAGTTCTTC. Protein: CASSLVQVYNEQFF. Variable domain in full (rest from reference TRBV5-1 and TRBJ2-1): KAGVTQTPRYLIKTRGQQVTLSCSPISGHRSVSWYQQTPGQGLQFLFEYFSETQRNKGNFPGRFSGRQFSNSRSEMNVSTLELGDSALYLCASSLVQVYNEQFFGPGTRLTVL.

This clone appeared once. The chain carries TRBV30 and TRBJ1-2; no firm D call. Trimming stripped 2 bases from V and 2 bases from J, with 9 bases between. This CDR3 comprises 13 residues. CDR1 and CDR2 from the germline V gene are GTSNPN and SVGIG (reference sequence). This CDR3 reads CAWSQDGNYGYTF. The CDR3 DNA reads TGTGCCTGGAGTCAGGACGGAAACTATGGCTACACCTTC.

The CDR3 bases are TGTGCCAGCAGCCCTCAGGGGGCAGGCTCCTACAATGAGCAGTTCTTC. Encoded protein: CASSPQGAGSYNEQFF. The V gene is TRBV7-3, the J gene TRBJ2-1, with 8 bases that match TRBD1. Germline V gene lookup returns CDR1 SGHTA and CDR2 FQGTGA. The CDR3 has 16 residues. J was trimmed by 0 bases and V by 5 bases; bases with no gene match: 6.

This clone was counted a few times. The chain couples TRBV5-5 to TRBJ1-1; 7 bases line up with TRBD1. Per germline, CDR1 SGHKS and CDR2 YYEKEE (reference sequence). V shed 0 bases and J 4 bases; nucleotides not matched to a gene: 6. The CDR3 is 15 residues long. The CDR3 DNA is TGTGCCAGCAGCTTGGATACAGGGGAATTCACTGAAGCTTTCTTT. Its protein is CASSLDTGEFTEAFF.

This clone showed up just a few times. The rearrangement uses TRBV6-1 and TRBJ1-3; no reliable D call. The CDR3 runs to 14 residues. The germline V gene has CDR1 MNHNS and CDR2 SASEGT. Trimming cost V 7 bases and J 1 base, with 11 bases left between them. DNA for the CDR3: TGTGCCAGCATCCGGGGATCATCTGGAAACACCATATATTTT. It encodes CASIRGSSGNTIYF.